The 22 T cell receptor beta chains below come from one sample, sequenced in a study of CD8 T cells in ankylosing spondylitis. TCRdb redid the calling of the 5' RACE reads with MiXCR, one entry per CDR3 protein. The sample contains about 440,000 distinct CDR3 sequences, roughly 18% of which appear only once. Study-level findings and limits: Within ankylosing spondylitis blood, a TCR beta motif made up of roughly eight highly homologous variants appeared to be characteristic.

Antigen specificity for these receptors is unknown. The source material was blood, either unsorted or a sorted T cell fraction (not recorded which). Every receptor here comes from a male donor with ankylosing spondylitis.

This clonotype has a count of ten or more. The chain is built from TRBV12-3 or TRBV12-4 and TRBJ2-7, with D uncertain. Trimming took off 3 bases at V and 10 bases at J, with 10 bases between the two ends. The CDR3 consists of 11 residues. The CDR3: CASSFRSAQYF. In DNA form, the CDR3 reads TGTGCCAGCAGTTTTCGCAGCGCACAGTACTTC.

The rearrangement uses TRBV4-1 and TRBJ2-7, with 9 positions matching TRBD1. Germline V gene sequence: CDR1 MGHRA, CDR2 YSYEKL. The V and J ends lost 2 bases and 5 bases, in that order; junction bases with no gene match: 7. The CDR3 sequence is 15 residues long. This CDR3 is CASSQQPDRGDEQYF. The DNA for the CDR3 is TGCGCCAGCAGCCAACAACCGGACAGGGGAGACGAGCAGTACTTC.

This chain uses TRBV5-1 with TRBJ2-5; D unclear. This CDR3 has 14 residues. Germline CDR1 SGHRS, CDR2 YFSETQ. V was clipped by 4 bases and J by 2 bases, with 12 bases between them. CDR3 sequence: CASSPALGQETQYF. The CDR3 region has the DNA TGCGCCAGCAGCCCAGCCTTGGGGCAAGAGACCCAGTACTTC.

In its sample, this clonotype was seen a few times. The chain has TRBV28 and TRBJ1-2; D is possibly TRBD1 (6 bases). Per germline, CDR1 MDHEN and CDR2 SYDVKM. This CDR3 is 12 amino acids long. Deletions cut 5 bases from V and 7 bases from J, with 11 bases between. The CDR3 nucleotides are TGTGCCAGCAGTGTCACAGGGTCTGGCTACACCTTC. It encodes CASSVTGSGYTF.

The chain links TRBV2 to TRBJ1-5, with 8 bases identical to TRBD1. This CDR3 contains 14 residues. Germline V gene data show CDR1 as SNHLY and CDR2 as FYNNEI. J gave up 7 bases and V 7 bases, and 9 bases lay outside the gene matches. CDR3 DNA: TGTGCCAGCACCGCAGGGGGCGCGGGGCAGCCCCAGCATTTT. Its protein product is CASTAGGAGQPQHF.

The genes are TRBV5-1 and TRBJ2-1; 8 positions agree with TRBD2. Trimming took 0 bases from V and 10 from J; bases not matched to a gene: 3. The CDR3 has 13 amino acids. The V gene's germline CDR1 is SGHRS and CDR2 YFSETQ. The CDR3 loop reads CASSLDRGGEQFF. In DNA, the CDR3 is TGCGCCAGCAGCTTGGACCGGGGGGGCGAGCAGTTCTTC.

This clonotype was detected ten times or more. This rearrangement joins TRBV20-1 to TRBJ2-7, with 7 nucleotides matching TRBD2. Trimming took 4 bases from V and 5 from J; bases not matched to a gene: 14. The CDR3 is 15 residues long. Germline CDR1 and CDR2: DFQATT and SNEGSKA (reference sequence). The CDR3 loop reads CSAIFAAGALNEQYF. DNA for the CDR3: TGCAGTGCTATTTTTGCCGCGGGAGCTCTTAACGAGCAGTACTTC.

The chain uses TRBV27 and TRBJ2-7, with 12 bases aligning to TRBD2. This CDR3 spans 15 amino acids. Trimming took 5 bases from V and 3 from J; bases not matched to a gene: 5. Germline V lookup: CDR1 MNHEY, CDR2 SMNVEV (reference sequence). The CDR3 sequence is CASSAPGLAGYEQYF. CDR3 DNA sequence: TGTGCCAGCAGTGCACCGGGACTAGCGGGCTACGAGCAGTACTTC.

This clonotype was detected once. The chain couples TRBV6-2 or TRBV6-3 to TRBJ2-3; 14 bases match TRBD2. V was clipped by 6 bases and J by 0 bases; unmatched bases: 2. The germline V gene has CDR1 MNHEY and CDR2 SVGEGT. The CDR3 is 16 residues long. The CDR3 DNA sequence: TGTGCCAGCAGCGGGACTAGCGGGAGTAGCACAGATACGCAGTATTTT. Its protein product is CASSGTSGSSTDTQYF.

This clonotype showed up just a few times. The J gene is TRBJ2-1, the V gene TRBV20-1, with 9 bases aligning to TRBD1. V was clipped by 4 bases and J by 2 bases; unmatched bases: 3. Germline loops: CDR1 DFQATT, CDR2 SNEGSKA (reference sequence). The length of the CDR3 is 14 residues. CDR3 loop: CSATGQGTYNEQFF. In DNA, the CDR3 is TGCAGTGCTACGGGACAGGGTACCTACAATGAGCAGTTCTTC.

This clonotype was seen more than once but under ten times. This rearrangement joins TRBV12-3 or TRBV12-4 to TRBJ2-5; D is unresolved. Trimming left V 5 bases short and J 5 bases short, with 12 bases between. This CDR3 has 13 amino acids. Here the CDR3 reads CASSRTSLETQYF. CDR3 nucleotides: TGTGCCAGCAGTAGGACCTCGTTGGAGACCCAGTACTTC.

The V call is TRBV30, the J call TRBJ2-7, with unresolved D. This CDR3 has 14 residues. CDR1 GTSNPN and CDR2 SVGIG come from the germline V gene (reference sequence). V was shortened by 3 bases and J by 0 bases, with 12 bases between the two germline ends. CDR3 DNA: TGTGCCTGGAGGCTTACCACGAGCTCCTACGAGCAGTACTTC. This sequence encodes CAWRLTTSSYEQYF.

The V gene is TRBV28, the J gene TRBJ1-1; the D is unclear. The V and J ends lost 3 bases and 2 bases respectively, with 7 bases between them. CDR1 MDHEN and CDR2 SYDVKM come from the germline V gene. The CDR3 loop spans 13 amino acids. The CDR3: CASSLWANTEAFF. CDR3 coding DNA: TGTGCCAGCAGTTTGTGGGCTAACACTGAAGCTTTCTTT.

This clonotype was counted a few times. As DNA, the CDR3 is TGTGCCAGCAGCCAAGATTTGCGGACTAGCGGGGGGGTAACAGATACGCAGTATTTT. Protein sequence: CASSQDLRTSGGVTDTQYF. This chain links TRBV3-1 with TRBJ2-3, with 15 bases aligning to TRBD2. Trimming at V came to 0 bases and at J to 3 bases, leaving 7 bases not matched to a gene. Germline V gives CDR1 LGHDT, CDR2 YNNKEL (reference sequence). This CDR3 comprises 19 residues.

This clonotype was seen only a few times. CDR3 in DNA: TGTGCCAGCAGCTTAACCAGGGAAGCGGGGGGCTACACCTTC. This gives the protein CASSLTREAGGYTF. The J gene is TRBJ1-2, the V gene TRBV7-2; D perhaps matches TRBD1 (5 bases). Trimming cost V 2 bases and J 8 bases, with 15 bases left between them. Germline V lookup: CDR1 SGHTA, CDR2 FQGNSA. This CDR3 region has 14 residues.

The V gene is TRBV5-1, the J gene TRBJ2-1; D is undetermined. CDR3 length: 13 amino acids. The germline V gene has CDR1 SGHRS and CDR2 YFSETQ. The V end was cut by 0 bases, the J end by 8 bases, with 9 bases between. The CDR3 spells CASSLGILYEQFF. In DNA, the CDR3 is TGCGCCAGCAGCTTGGGAATTCTGTATGAGCAGTTCTTC.

This rearrangement joins TRBV27 to TRBJ1-1; possible D gene TRBD1, 5 bases. Germline assignment: CDR1 MNHEY and CDR2 SMNVEV (reference sequence). V lost 6 bases and J lost 4, with 15 bases in between. The CDR3 runs to 14 residues. The CDR3 protein is CASSSPGAATEAFF. Written as DNA, the CDR3 is TGTGCCAGCAGCAGCCCCGGGGCGGCCACTGAAGCTTTCTTT.

The V and J genes are TRBV6-1 and TRBJ1-1; D is unclear. The length of the CDR3 is 14 residues. The germline V gene encodes CDR1 MNHNS and CDR2 SASEGT. V was clipped by 0 bases and J by 8 bases, with 13 bases between them. CDR3 DNA sequence: TGTGCCAGCAGTGAAGCGGGCGGCCATACGGAAGCTTTCTTT. Amino acids: CASSEAGGHTEAFF.

The table lists this clonotype with a few counts. The chain couples TRBV12-3 or TRBV12-4 to TRBJ1-4; the match to TRBD1 covers 8 bases. This CDR3 region has 14 residues. V gave up 6 bases and J gave up 8 bases; unmatched junction bases: 8. The CDR3 loop reads CASSLRDRIEKLFF. The CDR3 DNA reads as TGTGCCAGCAGCCTCCGGGACAGGATAGAAAAACTGTTTTTT.

The J gene is TRBJ1-6, the V gene TRBV20-1; D gene uncertain. This CDR3 is 12 amino acids long. Germline CDR1 and CDR2: DFQATT and SNEGSKA (reference sequence). V dropped 6 bases and J dropped 7 bases, with 10 bases sitting between them. The CDR3 is CSAPGVNSPLHF. CDR3 bases: TGCAGTGCCCCGGGCGTCAATTCACCCCTCCACTTT.

This clonotype showed up just a few times. The chain uses TRBV6-1 and TRBJ1-2, with no clear D. The V end was cut by 6 bases, the J end by 3 bases, with 14 bases between. Germline V CDR1 and CDR2: MNHNS, SASEGT. This CDR3 contains 14 residues. This CDR3 reads CASRGPAVYYGYTF. CDR3 nucleotide sequence: TGTGCCAGCAGAGGTCCGGCAGTCTACTATGGCTACACCTTC.

V is TRBV6-1 and J is TRBJ1-4, with 8 bases aligning to TRBD1. Germline lookup yields CDR1 MNHNS and CDR2 SASEGT. After removal of 6 bases from V and 1 base from J, the junction contained 13 bases not matched to a gene. The CDR3 covers 18 residues. This CDR3 reads CASSPRSTGAGTNEKLFF. CDR3 nucleotide sequence: TGTGCCAGCAGCCCCCGCTCGACAGGGGCGGGAACTAATGAAAAACTGTTTTTT.